This is a list of T cell receptor beta chains from one sample in a study of OX40 agonist ivuxolimab in advanced cancers. Clones were sequenced by immunoSEQ multiplex PCR, and TCRdb holds only the in-frame ones, with some missing. The sample includes around 140,000 clones, around nine tenths of them seen just once. Sequencing used CD4+ or CD8+ T cells sorted from blood, obtained in a trial of the OX40 agonist ivuxolimab. These TCRs come from an adult with an advanced solid tumor such as melanoma, head and neck, liver or kidney cancer. The CDR3 runs from the conserved cysteine through the conserved F or W. The D gene is left open where the match is weak. Some rows mark clone size as missing; the rest say once, few, many or name a class of expanded clone.

d_call	v_call	clone_size	j_call	cdr3_aa	cdr3_nt
TRBD1	TRBV7-9	.	TRBJ1-2	CASSSTGVYGYTF	TGTGCCAGCAGCTCGACAGGGGTCTATGGCTACACCTTC
.	TRBV6-5	.	TRBJ1-1	CASNLKGKNTEAFF	TGTGCCAGCAACCTCAAGGGCAAGAACACTGAAGCTTTCTTT
.	TRBV18	.	TRBJ1-5	CASSPGAFGQPQHF	TGTGCCAGCTCACCCGGGGCGTTCGGTCAGCCCCAGCATTTT
.	TRBV4-1	.	TRBJ2-7	CASSRMGEYNEQYF	TGCGCCAGCAGCCGGATGGGGGAGTACAACGAGCAGTACTTC
TRBD1	TRBV7-9	.	TRBJ2-1	CASTTGDDEQFF	TGTGCCAGCACAACAGGGGACGATGAGCAGTTCTTC
.	TRBV9	.	TRBJ1-3	CASSARDTRGNTIYF	TGTGCCAGCAGCGCCCGGGACACCCGCGGAAACACCATATATTTT
.	TRBV7-8	.	TRBJ1-1	CASSLGGEKNTEAFF	TGTGCCAGCAGCTTAGGAGGCGAGAAGAACACTGAAGCTTTCTTT
.	TRBV7-7	.	TRBJ2-1	CASSLGTSSYNEQFF	TGTGCTAGCAGCTTGGGGACAAGCTCCTACAATGAGCAGTTCTTC
TRBD2	TRBV4-2	.	TRBJ2-1	CASSLQEAGGIGNEQFF	TGTGCCAGCAGCCTACAAGAAGCGGGAGGAATCGGCAATGAGCAGTTCTTC
TRBD1	TRBV5-8	once	TRBJ1-5	CASSQDRGFQPQHF	TGTGCCAGCAGCCAGGACAGGGGGTTTCAGCCCCAGCATTTT
.	TRBV19	.	TRBJ1-1	CASRGGRANFMNTEAFF	TGTGCCAGTAGGGGAGGGCGGGCGAATTTCATGAACACTGAAGCTTTCTTT
TRBD2	TRBV28	.	TRBJ2-5	CASSLRLAGGETQYF	TGTGCCAGCAGTTTAAGACTAGCGGGAGGCGAGACCCAGTACTTC
.	TRBV7-3	.	TRBJ1-1	CASGRGNTEAFF	TGTGCCAGCGGACGCGGGAACACTGAAGCTTTCTTT
TRBD1	TRBV2	many	TRBJ1-1	CASDRGRRTEAFF	TGTGCCAGCGACAGGGGGCGTAGAACTGAAGCTTTCTTT
.	TRBV5-6	.	TRBJ1-2	CASSRKDSYGYTF	TGTGCCAGCAGCCGGAAAGACAGTTATGGCTACACCTTC
.	TRBV6-1	.	TRBJ2-3	CASRRSADTQYF	TGTGCCAGCAGGAGATCAGCAGATACGCAGTATTTT
.	TRBV12-2	.	TRBJ2-1	CASRRLPVSYNEQFF	TGTGCAAGTCGACGGTTGCCGGTCTCCTACAATGAGCAGTTCTTC
TRBD1	TRBV9	.	TRBJ1-1	CASSAHTGENTEAFF	TGTGCCAGCAGCGCCCATACAGGGGAGAACACTGAAGCTTTCTTT
.	TRBV5-1	.	TRBJ2-3	CASSLRTDTDTQYF	TGCGCCAGCAGCCTCCGGACAGACACAGATACGCAGTATTTT
TRBD2	TRBV19	once	TRBJ2-2	CASRSPSGRGANTGELFF	TGTGCCAGTAGATCCCCTAGCGGGAGAGGGGCAAACACCGGGGAGCTGTTTTTT
.	TRBV12-5	.	TRBJ1-2	CASGLLSQGYTF	TGTGCTAGTGGTTTGCTCTCACAGGGATACACCTTC
.	TRBV9	.	TRBJ2-2	CASSPSSHGADTGELFF	TGTGCCAGCAGCCCTTCCTCTCACGGAGCGGACACCGGGGAGCTGTTTTTT
.	TRBV5-1	.	TRBJ2-5	CASSLAPPRETQYF	TGCGCCAGCAGCTTGGCCCCCCCCCGCGAGACCCAGTACTTC
.	TRBV27	few	TRBJ2-1	CASSLSIGVGNEQFF	TGTGCCAGCAGTTTATCGATCGGGGTTGGGAATGAGCAGTTCTTC
TRBD1	TRBV7-6	.	TRBJ2-5	CASSLVRGHRAQETQYF	TGTGCCAGCAGCTTAGTCAGGGGGCATCGGGCCCAGGAGACCCAGTACTTC
TRBD1	TRBV18	.	TRBJ2-1	CASSPGTGVYNEQFF	TGTGCCAGCTCACCTGGGACAGGGGTTTACAATGAGCAGTTCTTC
.	TRBV7-3	.	TRBJ1-1	CASSLDTDTEAFF	TGTGCCAGCAGCTTAGACACCGACACTGAAGCTTTCTTT
TRBD1	TRBV19	.	TRBJ1-3	CASRTPTGAGNTIYF	TGTGCCAGTAGAACCCCCACAGGGGCTGGAAACACCATATATTTT
.	TRBV7-9	.	TRBJ1-1	CASSLTGSIKNTEAFF	TGTGCCAGCAGCTTGACAGGCTCAATAAAGAACACTGAAGCTTTCTTT
.	TRBV10-3	.	TRBJ1-1	CATARERGANTEAFF	TGTGCCACCGCCCGGGAGAGGGGTGCGAACACTGAAGCTTTCTTT
.	TRBV6-5	.	TRBJ2-5	CATGVYEQETQYF	TGTGCCACCGGGGTCTATGAACAAGAGACCCAGTACTTC
TRBD1	TRBV19	.	TRBJ1-2	CASSAGNRGGYGYTF	TGTGCCAGTAGTGCAGGGAACAGGGGAGGATATGGCTACACCTTC
.	TRBV5-8	.	TRBJ2-3	CASSLTASNTQYF	TGTGCCAGCAGCTTGACCGCTTCCAATACGCAGTATTTT
.	TRBV19	.	TRBJ1-4	CASSIAGSRNEKLFF	TGTGCCAGTAGTATAGCGGGGTCAAGGAATGAAAAACTGTTTTTT
.	TRBV4-2	.	TRBJ1-5	CASSRDPGTPGQPQHF	TGTGCCAGCAGCCGCGACCCCGGGACCCCTGGGCAGCCCCAGCATTTT
.	TRBV4-3	once	TRBJ1-1	CASSQDPLALRAANTEAFF	TGCGCCAGCAGCCAAGACCCGCTGGCACTGAGGGCAGCTAACACTGAAGCTTTCTTT
.	TRBV7-2	.	TRBJ2-7	CASSSRGSYEQYF	TGTGCCAGCAGCTCCCGGGGGTCCTACGAGCAGTACTTC
TRBD2	TRBV28	.	TRBJ2-1	CASSRLAGGGDEQFF	TGTGCCAGCAGTAGACTAGCGGGAGGTGGGGATGAGCAGTTCTTC
.	TRBV7-9	.	TRBJ1-2	CASSLAGVRGPEWGYTF	TGTGCCAGCAGCTTAGCGGGCGTAAGGGGCCCGGAGTGGGGCTACACCTTC
TRBD1	TRBV6-6	.	TRBJ1-1	CASNSGTGGVNTEAFF	TGTGCCAGCAACTCCGGGACAGGGGGAGTGAACACTGAAGCTTTCTTT
.	TRBV30	.	TRBJ2-3	CAWSVLGKDTQYF	TGTGCCTGGAGTGTATTGGGTAAGGATACGCAGTATTTT
TRBD1	TRBV15	.	TRBJ1-1	CATSRDEVRQGGLMNTEAFF	TGTGCCACCAGCAGAGATGAGGTAAGACAGGGAGGCCTTATGAACACTGAAGCTTTCTTT
.	TRBV6-6	.	TRBJ1-5	CASSSGRNQPQHF	TGTGCCAGCAGTTCGGGACGCAATCAGCCCCAGCATTTT
TRBD2	TRBV7-6	once	TRBJ2-7	CASSRAGLAGGVQYF	TGTGCCAGCAGCAGGGCAGGACTAGCGGGAGGTGTGCAGTACTTC
.	TRBV2	.	TRBJ1-1	CASSVLRGDSEAFF	TGTGCCAGCAGTGTGTTAAGGGGGGATTCTGAAGCTTTCTTT
.	TRBV7-3	once	TRBJ2-1	CASSSSGSPYNEQFF	TGTGCCAGCAGCTCGAGTGGATCTCCCTACAATGAGCAGTTCTTC
TRBD2	TRBV28	few	TRBJ2-3	CASIPPGQKIGLAGPDLTDTQYF	TGTGCCAGCATCCCCCCAGGCCAGAAGATTGGACTAGCGGGACCAGATTTAACAGATACGCAGTATTTT